A single sample gave rise to the 7 T cell receptor beta chains below, sequenced in a study of cytomegalovirus exposure and HLA in healthy donors (dated by TCRdb to 2016 to 2017). Library construction relied on the immunoSEQ multiplex PCR assay. For the multiplex PCR, a mixture combining 60 forward primers for TCR Vbeta segments and 13 reverse primers for TCR Jbeta segments was used. TCRdb obtained this table from immuneACCESS and retained in-frame rearrangements with V and J assigned. These tables miss some clones; where compared with another copy, unresolved V genes account for less than half of the shortfall, and the remainder is unexplained. The sample table shows 150,000 to 200,000 clones, and about four fifths are seen once. 0.25% to 0.3% of the sample belongs to the ten largest clones. The sample consisted of PBMCs. The receptors derive from a boy younger than 18 in good health and CMV-seronegative.

The chain links TRBV6-1 to TRBJ1-2; the D is unclear. Germline values: CDR1 MNHNS, CDR2 SASEGT. Trimming took off 7 bases at V and 7 bases at J, with 22 bases between the two ends. CDR3 length: 15 amino acids. The CDR3 DNA sequence: TGTGCCAGCATCGCACACGCACGGAGTAGTGGTGGCTACACCTTC. This encodes CASIAHARSSGGYTF.

The J gene is TRBJ2-7, the V gene TRBV30; no clear D gene. Germline values: CDR1 GTSNPN, CDR2 SVGIG (reference sequence). There are 11 residues in the CDR3. Trimming cost V 2 bases and J 7 bases, with 9 bases left between them. This CDR3 is CAWSNGWEQYF. As DNA, the CDR3 is TGTGCCTGGAGTAACGGGTGGGAGCAGTACTTC. Together with reference TRBV30 and TRBJ2-7, the CDR3 gives the full variable domain: SQTIHQWPATLVQPVGSPLSLECTVEGTSNPNLYWYRQAAGRGLQLLFYSVGIGQISSEVPQNLSASRPQDRQFILSSKKLLLSDSGFYLCAWSNGWEQYFGPGTRLTVT.

The rearrangement uses TRBV28 and TRBJ2-1; tentative D call: TRBD1 (5 bases). The CDR3 is 12 amino acids. The germline V gene encodes CDR1 MDHEN and CDR2 SYDVKM. The germline V and J ends were trimmed by 5 bases and 6 bases, with 8 bases remaining between them. CDR3 residues: CASSVQGNEQFF. In DNA form, the CDR3 reads TGTGCCAGCAGTGTTCAGGGCAATGAGCAGTTCTTC.

The J gene is TRBJ2-5, the V gene TRBV4-3; 9 bases line up with TRBD1. The CDR3 has 16 residues. V dropped 1 base and J dropped 1; count of bases not matched to a gene: 4. Per germline, CDR1 LGHNA and CDR2 YSLEER. The CDR3 protein is CASSQGTGGGQETQYF. CDR3 DNA: TGCGCCAGCAGCCAAGGAACAGGGGGCGGCCAAGAGACCCAGTACTTC.

V gene TRBV11-2 combines with J gene TRBJ2-7, with a weak D call TRBD2 (6 bases). V shed 7 bases and J shed 2 bases, with 15 bases lying between them. CDR1 and CDR2 from the germline V gene are SGHAT and FQNNGV. The CDR3 has 14 residues. The CDR3 coding sequence is TGTGCCAGCAACGCTGGGGGACTGACCTACGAGCAGTACTTC. This translates into CASNAGGLTYEQYF. The full variable domain, completed using reference TRBV11-2 and TRBJ2-7, is EAGVAQSPRYKIIEKRQSVAFWCNPISGHATLYWYQQILGQGPKLLIQFQNNGVVDDSQLPKDRFSAERLKGVDSTLKIQPAKLEDSAVYLCASNAGGLTYEQYFGPGTRLTVT.

The V gene is TRBV20-1, the J gene TRBJ2-7; D remains unclear. The CDR3 spans 11 residues. The ends were cut back, 7 bases at V and 6 bases at J, with 13 bases in the middle. The germline gives CDR1 DFQATT, CDR2 SNEGSKA (reference sequence). The CDR3 DNA reads TGCAGTGGACGAGGTCCGGGCGAGCAGTACTTC. This translates into CSGRGPGEQYF.

The chain recombines TRBV5-1 with TRBJ1-1; D may be TRBD1 (6 bases). The V end was cut by 1 base, the J end by 0 bases, with 16 bases between. Germline V gives CDR1 SGHRS, CDR2 YFSETQ. This CDR3 is built from 17 residues. This CDR3 reads CASSLQGSKRLNTEAFF. CDR3 DNA sequence: TGCGCCAGCAGCTTGCAGGGGTCAAAACGGTTGAACACTGAAGCTTTCTTT.